This passage covers 15 T cell receptor beta chains from one sample sequenced in a study of shared clonotypes between healthy human individuals. As defined, naive CD8 cells were CD45RO-negative and positively selected for CCR7, with terminally differentiated effector memory CD45RA+ cells excluded. The method was immunoSEQ multiplex PCR; TCRdb's version includes in-frame clones alone and lacks a portion of them. This sample has roughly 810,000 clones, with about 96% found just once. The sample consisted of naive CD8+ T cells sorted from blood. The receptors stem from a man aged 25-45 years in good health.

The J gene is TRBJ2-3, the V gene TRBV19; 9 nucleotides align to TRBD2. Unmatched junction bases numbered 9, after V lost 4 bases and J lost 4 bases. The V gene's germline CDR1 is LNHDA and CDR2 SQIVND (reference sequence). The CDR3 runs to 16 residues. CDR3 sequence: CASSTVAGEVADTQYF. CDR3 nucleotide sequence: TGTGCCAGTAGTACCGTAGCGGGAGAGGTGGCAGATACGCAGTATTTT.

Of note for this clone: Additional DNA sequences in this sample encode the identical CDR3. The V and J genes are TRBV7-9 and TRBJ1-1; a weak D match, TRBD1 (5 bases). Trimming pared 1 base from V and 4 bases from J, leaving 10 bases between. In germline, CDR1 is SEHNR, CDR2 FQNEAQ (reference sequence). CDR3 length equals 14 residues. The CDR3 nucleotides are TGTGCCAGCAGCTTAGTTAGTAGGGGCACTGAAGCTTTCTTT. Protein: CASSLVSRGTEAFF. Based on the CDR3 plus reference TRBV7-9 and TRBJ1-1, the full variable domain is DTGVSQNPRHKITKRGQNVTFRCDPISEHNRLYWYRQTLGQGPEFLTYFQNEAQLEKSRLLSDRFSAERPKGSFSTLEIQRTEQGDSAMYLCASSLVSRGTEAFFGQGTRLTVV.

To note about this clone: Germline and junction disagree at one end, which may indicate a read error. For the CDR3, the DNA is TGTGCCAGCAGTAGGGACAGGACGCAGCTTCCGTCCGAATTC. Amino acids: CASSRDRTQLPSEF. The chain couples TRBV2 to TRBJ2-7; TRBD1 matches at 8 bases. This CDR3 spans 14 amino acids. The germline V gene has CDR1 SNHLY and CDR2 FYNNEI. The complete variable domain, with remaining parts taken from reference TRBV2 and TRBJ2-7, reads EPEVTQTPSHQVTQMGQEVILRCVPISNHLYFYWYRQILGQKVEFLVSFYNNEISEKSEIFDDQFSVERPDGSNFTLKIRSTKLEDSAMYFCASSRDRTQLPSEFGPGTRLTVT.

This clone came up once. The CDR3 loop is CSVGGDWSSYEQYF. Here the CDR3 DNA reads TGCAGCGTTGGAGGGGACTGGTCCTCCTACGAGCAGTACTTC. This chain connects TRBV29-1 to TRBJ2-7; D is possibly TRBD2 (6 bases). The ends were cut back, 4 bases at V and 0 bases at J, with 13 bases in the middle. The CDR3 is made up of 14 amino acids. Germline assignment: CDR1 SQVTM and CDR2 ANQGSEA.

V gene TRBV7-9 combines with J gene TRBJ1-4, with TRBD1 matching 9 bases. CDR1 and CDR2 from the germline V gene are SEHNR and FQNEAQ (reference sequence). J lost 6 bases, V lost 1 base, and 3 bases had no gene match. The CDR3 consists of 15 residues. CDR3 DNA sequence: TGTGCCAGCAGCTTAGAACAGGGGGCCGATGAAAAACTGTTTTTT. Translating it yields CASSLEQGADEKLFF.

The chain combines TRBV7-9 with TRBJ2-1; D unclear. Deletions cut 5 bases from V and 8 bases from J, with 13 bases between. Germline loops: CDR1 SEHNR, CDR2 FQNEAQ (reference sequence). The CDR3 has 13 residues. DNA of the CDR3: TGTGCCAGCAGCCCCCCGTACTTAGATGAGCAGTTCTTC. This gives the protein CASSPPYLDEQFF.

The DNA for the CDR3 is TGTGCCAGCGGACTCGGAGAGGGACTAATCAATGAGCAGTTCTTC. It translates to CASGLGEGLINEQFF. The J gene is TRBJ2-1, the V gene TRBV11-2; 7 bases align to TRBD2. CDR1 SGHAT and CDR2 FQNNGV come from the germline V gene. With 8 bases clipped from V and 6 bases from J, the junction kept 13 bases outside the gene matches. This CDR3 contains 15 residues.

This clone was counted a single time. The rearrangement uses TRBV28 and TRBJ2-7, with 7 bases aligning to TRBD2. The germline CDR1 and CDR2 sequences are MDHEN and SYDVKM. The CDR3 length is 16 residues. The junction had 10 bases not matched to a gene; V was cut back by 5 bases and J by 0 bases. CDR3 region: CASSPSSSGLSYEQYF. CDR3 nucleotide sequence: TGTGCCAGCAGTCCATCTTCTAGCGGCCTCTCCTACGAGCAGTACTTC.

Note on this clone: At the DNA level, this CDR3 is encoded by other sequences in the same sample as well. The chain employs TRBV7-9 and TRBJ2-1; D ambiguous. V shed 2 bases and J shed 3 bases, with 5 bases lying between them. The V gene's germline CDR1 is SEHNR and CDR2 FQNEAQ (reference sequence). The CDR3 length is 13 residues. The CDR3 bases are TGTGCCAGCAGCTTACTCGGCTACAATGAGCAGTTCTTC. It codes for CASSLLGYNEQFF.

The chain joins TRBV7-9 to TRBJ2-7; maybe TRBD1 (5 bases). Trimming stripped 6 bases from V and 5 bases from J, with 17 bases between. CDR1 and CDR2 from the germline V gene are SEHNR and FQNEAQ (reference sequence). The CDR3 spans 14 residues. In DNA form, the CDR3 reads TGTGCCAGCAGACCTAAGGGGTCTAAGCACGAGCAGTACTTC. As protein: CASRPKGSKHEQYF.

The chain combines TRBV11-2 with TRBJ2-7; maybe TRBD1 (5 bases). The V end lost 0 bases, the J end lost 0 bases, and 12 bases lay between the germline ends. This CDR3 has 16 amino acids. The germline V gene has CDR1 SGHAT and CDR2 FQNNGV. In nucleotides, the CDR3 is TGTGCCAGCAGCTTAGATTGGGGCGCAAGCTCCTACGAGCAGTACTTC. Translation gives CASSLDWGASSYEQYF.

The chain combines TRBV27 with TRBJ1-5, with 9 nucleotides matching TRBD1. V shed 6 bases and J 4 bases; nucleotides not matched to a gene: 7. The CDR3 covers 15 residues. Germline V CDR1 and CDR2: MNHEY, SMNVEV (reference sequence). CDR3 sequence reads: CASSTGTGKNQPQHF. In DNA, the CDR3 is TGTGCCAGCAGCACCGGGACAGGGAAGAATCAGCCCCAGCATTTT.

Only one count was recorded for this clone. The V call is TRBV9, the J call TRBJ2-7; TRBD1 might be the D (6 bases). V lost 2 bases, J lost 2 bases, and 11 bases lay in between. The CDR3 is 14 amino acids. Germline V gene data show CDR1 as SGDLS and CDR2 as YYNGEE. The CDR3 nucleotides read TGTGCCAGCAGCGTTACAGGGCGGGCCTACGAGCAGTACTTC. Encoded protein: CASSVTGRAYEQYF. The complete variable domain, with remaining parts taken from reference TRBV9 and TRBJ2-7, reads DSGVTQTPKHLITATGQRVTLRCSPRSGDLSVYWYQQSLDQGLQFLIQYYNGEERAKGNILERFSAQQFPDLHSELNLSSLELGDSALYFCASSVTGRAYEQYFGPGTRLTVT.

The CDR3 spells CASSLAPGLSPEQYF. In DNA, the CDR3 is TGTGCCAGCAGTTTAGCGCCGGGTCTATCACCCGAGCAGTACTTC. The rearrangement links TRBV28 to TRBJ2-7, with D unclear. This CDR3 region has 15 residues. Per germline, CDR1 MDHEN and CDR2 SYDVKM. V gave up 2 bases and J gave up 6 bases, with 17 bases separating them.

The chain couples TRBV15 to TRBJ1-5, with a weak D call TRBD1 (6 bases). This CDR3 has 15 amino acids. Looked up from germline, CDR1 is LNHNV and CDR2 is YYDKDF (reference sequence). Deletions cut 0 bases from V and 4 bases from J, with 10 bases between. The CDR3 sequence is CATSREGAPNQPQHF. The DNA of the CDR3 is TGTGCCACCAGCAGAGAGGGGGCTCCGAATCAGCCCCAGCATTTT.